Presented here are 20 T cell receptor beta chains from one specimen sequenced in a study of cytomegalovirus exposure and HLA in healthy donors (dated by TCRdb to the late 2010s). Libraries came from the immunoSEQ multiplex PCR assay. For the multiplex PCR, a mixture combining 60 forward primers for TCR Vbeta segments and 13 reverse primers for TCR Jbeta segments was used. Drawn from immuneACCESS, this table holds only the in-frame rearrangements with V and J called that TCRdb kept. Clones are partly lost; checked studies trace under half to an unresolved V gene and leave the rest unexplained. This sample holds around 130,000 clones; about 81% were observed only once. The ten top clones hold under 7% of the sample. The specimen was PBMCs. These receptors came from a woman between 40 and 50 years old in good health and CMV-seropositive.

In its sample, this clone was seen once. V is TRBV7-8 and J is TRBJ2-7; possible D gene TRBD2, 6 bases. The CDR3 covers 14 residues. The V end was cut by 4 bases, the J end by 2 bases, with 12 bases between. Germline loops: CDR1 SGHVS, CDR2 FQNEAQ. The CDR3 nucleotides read TGTGCCAGCAGCTCAACGGGGGTTGCCTACGAGCAGTACTTC. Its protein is CASSSTGVAYEQYF. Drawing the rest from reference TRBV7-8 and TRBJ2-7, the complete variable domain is GAGVSQSPRYKVAKRGQDVALRCDPISGHVSLFWYQQALGQGPEFLTYFQNEAQLDKSGLPSDRFFAERPEGSVSTLKIQRTQQEDSAVYLCASSSTGVAYEQYFGPGTRLTVT.

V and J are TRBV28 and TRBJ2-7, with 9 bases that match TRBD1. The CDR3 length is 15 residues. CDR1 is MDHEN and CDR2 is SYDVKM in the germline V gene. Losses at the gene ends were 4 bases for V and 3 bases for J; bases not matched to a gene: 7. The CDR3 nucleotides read TGTGCCAGCAGTTCCCCGGGACAGGGTCTCTACGAGCAGTACTTC. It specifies CASSSPGQGLYEQYF.

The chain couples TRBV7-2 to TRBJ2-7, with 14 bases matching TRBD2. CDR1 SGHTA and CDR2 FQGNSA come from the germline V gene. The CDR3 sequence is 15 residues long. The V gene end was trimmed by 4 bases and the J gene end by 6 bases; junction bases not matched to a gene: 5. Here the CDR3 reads CASSSGLAGAGEQYF. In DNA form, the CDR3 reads TGTGCCAGCAGCTCGGGACTAGCGGGAGCAGGCGAGCAGTACTTC.

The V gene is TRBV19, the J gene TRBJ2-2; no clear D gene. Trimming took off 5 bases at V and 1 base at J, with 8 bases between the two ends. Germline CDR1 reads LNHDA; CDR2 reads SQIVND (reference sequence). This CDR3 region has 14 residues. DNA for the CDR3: TGTGCCAGTAGTCTAGGAGTGAACACCGGGGAGCTGTTTTTT. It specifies CASSLGVNTGELFF.

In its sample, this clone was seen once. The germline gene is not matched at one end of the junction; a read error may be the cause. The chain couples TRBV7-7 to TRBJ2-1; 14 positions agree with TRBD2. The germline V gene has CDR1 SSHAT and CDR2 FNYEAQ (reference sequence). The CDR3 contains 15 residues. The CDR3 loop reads CASSRGLAGAGEQFF. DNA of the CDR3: TGTGCTAGCAGCCGGGGACTAGCGGGAGCCGGGGAGCAGTTCTTC.

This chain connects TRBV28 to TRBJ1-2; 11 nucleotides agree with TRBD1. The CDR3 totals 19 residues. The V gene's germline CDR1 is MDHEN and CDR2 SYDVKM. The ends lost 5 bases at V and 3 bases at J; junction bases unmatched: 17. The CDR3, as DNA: TGTGCCAGCAGTACCCCCCGTCTGGACAGGGGGCATATGGACTATGGCTACACCTTC. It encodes CASSTPRLDRGHMDYGYTF.

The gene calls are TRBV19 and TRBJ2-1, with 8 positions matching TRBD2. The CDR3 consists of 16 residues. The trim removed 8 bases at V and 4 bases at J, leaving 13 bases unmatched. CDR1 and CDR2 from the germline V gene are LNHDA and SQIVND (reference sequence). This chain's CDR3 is CASSGKSGSLYNEQFF. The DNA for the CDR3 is TGTGCCAGTTCGGGGAAGAGCGGGAGTCTTTACAATGAGCAGTTCTTC.

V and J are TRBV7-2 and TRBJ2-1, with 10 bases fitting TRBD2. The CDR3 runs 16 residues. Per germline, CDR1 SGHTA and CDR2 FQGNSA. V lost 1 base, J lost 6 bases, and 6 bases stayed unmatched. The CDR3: CASSLGGASGSNEQFF. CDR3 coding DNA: TGTGCCAGCAGCTTAGGGGGGGCTAGCGGGAGCAATGAGCAGTTCTTC. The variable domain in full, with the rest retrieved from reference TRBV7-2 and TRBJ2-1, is GAGVSQSPSNKVTEKGKDVELRCDPISGHTALYWYRQSLGQGLEFLIYFQGNSAPDKSGLPSDRFSAERTGGSVSTLTIQRTQQEDSAVYLCASSLGGASGSNEQFFGPGTRLTVL.

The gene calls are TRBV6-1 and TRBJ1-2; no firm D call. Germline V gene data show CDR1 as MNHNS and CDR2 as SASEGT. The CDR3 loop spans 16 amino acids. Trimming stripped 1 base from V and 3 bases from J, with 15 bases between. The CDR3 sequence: CASSEVEYTRYYGYTF. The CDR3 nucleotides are TGTGCCAGCAGTGAAGTCGAGTATACCCGGTACTATGGCTACACCTTC.

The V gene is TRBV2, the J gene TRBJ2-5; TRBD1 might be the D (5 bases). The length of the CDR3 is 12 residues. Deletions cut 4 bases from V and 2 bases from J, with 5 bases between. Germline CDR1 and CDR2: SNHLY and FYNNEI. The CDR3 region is CASSGTQETQYF. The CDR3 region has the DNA TGTGCCAGCAGTGGGACACAAGAGACCCAGTACTTC.

The CDR3 protein is CASSLGPTGTSTGELFF. The CDR3, as DNA: TGCGCCAGCAGCCTGGGGCCTACCGGGACAAGTACCGGGGAGCTGTTTTTT. The chain is built from TRBV5-1 and TRBJ2-2, with a tentative D call TRBD1 (6 bases). The germline V gene encodes CDR1 SGHRS and CDR2 YFSETQ. There are 17 residues in the CDR3. Between the trimmed V and J ends, which lost 4 bases and 5 bases, there was a span of 21 bases.

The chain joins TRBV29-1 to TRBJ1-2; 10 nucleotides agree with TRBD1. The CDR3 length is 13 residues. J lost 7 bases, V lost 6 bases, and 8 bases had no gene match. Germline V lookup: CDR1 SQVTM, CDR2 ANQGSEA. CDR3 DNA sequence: TGCAGCGTCACCCGACAGGGGGCAGGTGGCTACACCTTC. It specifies CSVTRQGAGGYTF.

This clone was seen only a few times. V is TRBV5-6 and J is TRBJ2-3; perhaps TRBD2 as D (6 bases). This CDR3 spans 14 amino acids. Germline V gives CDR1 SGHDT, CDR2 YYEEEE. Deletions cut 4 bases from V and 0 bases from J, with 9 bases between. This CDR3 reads CASSTGGSTDTQYF. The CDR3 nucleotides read TGTGCCAGCAGCACCGGGGGTAGCACAGATACGCAGTATTTT.

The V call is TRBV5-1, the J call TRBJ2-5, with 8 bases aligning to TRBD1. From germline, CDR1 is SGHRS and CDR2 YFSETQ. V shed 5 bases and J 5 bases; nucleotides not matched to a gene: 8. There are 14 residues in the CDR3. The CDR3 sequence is CASRRETGGETQYF. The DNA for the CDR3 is TGCGCCAGCAGGAGAGAAACAGGGGGGGAGACCCAGTACTTC.

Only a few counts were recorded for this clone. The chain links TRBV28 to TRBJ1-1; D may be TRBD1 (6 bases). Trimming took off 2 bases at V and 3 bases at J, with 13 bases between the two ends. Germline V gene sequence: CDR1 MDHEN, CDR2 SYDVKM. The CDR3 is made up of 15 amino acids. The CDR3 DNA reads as TGTGCCAGCAGTTTACTACAGGGAGGGTACACTGAAGCTTTCTTT. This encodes CASSLLQGGYTEAFF.

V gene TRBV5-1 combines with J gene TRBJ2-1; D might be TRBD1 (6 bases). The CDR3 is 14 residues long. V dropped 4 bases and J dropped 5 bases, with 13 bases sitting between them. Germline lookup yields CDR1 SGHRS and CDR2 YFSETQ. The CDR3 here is CASSKGDGDNEQFF. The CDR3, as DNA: TGCGCCAGCAGCAAGGGGGACGGAGACAATGAGCAGTTCTTC.

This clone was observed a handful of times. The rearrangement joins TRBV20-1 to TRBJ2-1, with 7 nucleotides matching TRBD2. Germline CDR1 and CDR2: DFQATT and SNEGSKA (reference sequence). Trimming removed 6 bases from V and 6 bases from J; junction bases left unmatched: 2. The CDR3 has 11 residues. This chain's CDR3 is CSARTSNEQFF. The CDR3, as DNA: TGCAGTGCGCGGACTAGCAATGAGCAGTTCTTC.

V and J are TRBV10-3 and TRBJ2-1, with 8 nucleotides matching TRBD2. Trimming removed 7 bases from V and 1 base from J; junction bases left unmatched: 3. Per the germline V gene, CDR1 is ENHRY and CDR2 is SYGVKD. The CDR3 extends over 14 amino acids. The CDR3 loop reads CAITLAGSYNEQFF. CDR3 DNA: TGTGCCATCACTTTAGCGGGGTCCTACAATGAGCAGTTCTTC.

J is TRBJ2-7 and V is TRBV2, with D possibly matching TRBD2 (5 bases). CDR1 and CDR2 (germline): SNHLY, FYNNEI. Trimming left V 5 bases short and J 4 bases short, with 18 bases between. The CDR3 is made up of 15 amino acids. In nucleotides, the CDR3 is TGTGCCAGCAGTACAGACCGCCCCCCGGGGTACGAGCAGTACTTC. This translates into CASSTDRPPGYEQYF.

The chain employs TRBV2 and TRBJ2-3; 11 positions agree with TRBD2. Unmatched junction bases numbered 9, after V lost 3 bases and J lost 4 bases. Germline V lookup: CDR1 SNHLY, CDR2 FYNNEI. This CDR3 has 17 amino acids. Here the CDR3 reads CASSDPLAGGLADTQYF. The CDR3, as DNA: TGTGCCAGCAGTGATCCCTTAGCGGGGGGGCTTGCAGATACGCAGTATTTT.